Here is one T cell receptor (beta chain) with its context. No antigen is known for it. The sample is drawn from a study of OX40 agonist ivuxolimab in advanced cancers. Findings of the study overall: In CD8+ T cells, expanded clones were on average more numerous than in CD4+. Some of the lowest clonal expansion was seen in partial responders at 0.1-3.0 mg/kg. Within 6 weeks, CD4+ and CD8+ blood T cells expanded clonally at 0.1 to 3.0 mg/kg.

Assay: immunoSEQ multiplex PCR; the TCRdb copy retains only in-frame clones and omits some. The data show approximately 50,000 clones, with approximately 80% seen just once and under 4% held by the top ten. Germline CDR1 MNHNS, CDR2 SASEGT. Between the trimmed V and J ends, which lost 7 bases and 7 bases, there was a span of 17 bases. This CDR3 comprises 13 residues. The source was CD4+ or CD8+ T cells sorted from blood, collected in a trial of the OX40 agonist ivuxolimab. This TCR was sampled from an adult with an advanced solid tumor such as melanoma, head and neck, liver or kidney cancer. The chain carries TRBV6-1 and TRBJ2-7, with D possibly being TRBD2 (5 bases). CDR3 protein: CASKRASGVEQYF. CDR3 sequence (DNA): TGTGCCAGCAAGAGGGCCTCCGGGGTGGAGCAGTACTTC.